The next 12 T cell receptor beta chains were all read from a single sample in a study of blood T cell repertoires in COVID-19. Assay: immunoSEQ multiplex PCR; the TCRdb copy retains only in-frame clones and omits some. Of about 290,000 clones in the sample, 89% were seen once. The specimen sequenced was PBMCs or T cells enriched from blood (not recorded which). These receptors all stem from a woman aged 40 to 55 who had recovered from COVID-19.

CDR3 sequence (DNA): TGTGCCAGCAGCCCACAGGCTAATGAAAAACTGTTTTTT. Translating it yields CASSPQANEKLFF. This chain joins TRBV7-3 and TRBJ1-4, with D possibly matching TRBD1 (5 bases). Trimming stripped 5 bases from V and 3 bases from J, with 7 bases between. This CDR3 region has 13 residues. Looked up from germline, CDR1 is SGHTA and CDR2 is FQGTGA.

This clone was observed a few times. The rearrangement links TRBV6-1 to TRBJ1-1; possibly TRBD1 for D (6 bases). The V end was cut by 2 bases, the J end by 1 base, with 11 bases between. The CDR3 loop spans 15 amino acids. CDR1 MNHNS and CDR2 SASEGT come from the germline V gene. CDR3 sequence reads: CASSEPGQTNTEAFF. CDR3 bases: TGTGCCAGCAGTGAACCAGGACAGACGAACACTGAAGCTTTCTTT.

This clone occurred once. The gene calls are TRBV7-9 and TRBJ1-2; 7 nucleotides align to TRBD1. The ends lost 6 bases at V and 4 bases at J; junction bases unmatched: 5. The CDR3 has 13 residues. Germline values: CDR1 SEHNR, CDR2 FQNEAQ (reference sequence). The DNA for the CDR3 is TGTGCCAGCAGTCCGGACAGGACCTATGGCTACACCTTC. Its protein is CASSPDRTYGYTF.

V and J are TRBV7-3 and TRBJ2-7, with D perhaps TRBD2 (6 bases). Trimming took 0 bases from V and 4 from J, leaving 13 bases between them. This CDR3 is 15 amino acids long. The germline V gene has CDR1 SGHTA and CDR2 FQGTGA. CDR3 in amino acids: CASSLTNGRAYEQYF. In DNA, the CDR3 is TGTGCCAGCAGCTTAACGAACGGGAGAGCGTACGAGCAGTACTTC.

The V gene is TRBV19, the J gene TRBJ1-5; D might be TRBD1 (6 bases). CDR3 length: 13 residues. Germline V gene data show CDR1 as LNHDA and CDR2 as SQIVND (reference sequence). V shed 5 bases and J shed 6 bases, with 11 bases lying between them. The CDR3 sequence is CASSPTGIQPQHF. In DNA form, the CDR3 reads TGTGCCAGTAGTCCAACAGGGATTCAGCCCCAGCATTTT.

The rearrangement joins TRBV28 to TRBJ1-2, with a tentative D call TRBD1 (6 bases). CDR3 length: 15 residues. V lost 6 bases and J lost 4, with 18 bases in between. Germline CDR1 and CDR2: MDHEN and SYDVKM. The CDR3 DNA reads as TGTGCCAGCAGCAATGAGGGGGTCAGGGCCTATGGCTACACCTTC. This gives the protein CASSNEGVRAYGYTF.

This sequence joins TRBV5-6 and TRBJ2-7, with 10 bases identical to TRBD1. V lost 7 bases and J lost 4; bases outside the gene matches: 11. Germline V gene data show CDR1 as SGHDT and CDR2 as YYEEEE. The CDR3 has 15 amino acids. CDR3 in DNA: TGTGCCAGCTCCCGATACTGGGACAGGGGATACGAGCAGTACTTC. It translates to CASSRYWDRGYEQYF.

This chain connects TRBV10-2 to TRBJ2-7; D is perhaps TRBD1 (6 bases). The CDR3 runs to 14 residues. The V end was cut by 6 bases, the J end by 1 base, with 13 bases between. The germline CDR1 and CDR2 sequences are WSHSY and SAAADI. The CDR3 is CASRDSTTSYEQYF. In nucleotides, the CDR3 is TGCGCCAGCAGGGACAGCACGACATCCTACGAGCAGTACTTC.

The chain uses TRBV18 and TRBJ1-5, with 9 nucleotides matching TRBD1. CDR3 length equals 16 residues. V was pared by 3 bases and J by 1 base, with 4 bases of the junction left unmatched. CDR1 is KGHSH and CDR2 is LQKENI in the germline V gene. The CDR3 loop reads CASSPSGQGSNQPQHF. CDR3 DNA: TGTGCCAGCTCACCCTCGGGACAGGGAAGCAATCAGCCCCAGCATTTT.

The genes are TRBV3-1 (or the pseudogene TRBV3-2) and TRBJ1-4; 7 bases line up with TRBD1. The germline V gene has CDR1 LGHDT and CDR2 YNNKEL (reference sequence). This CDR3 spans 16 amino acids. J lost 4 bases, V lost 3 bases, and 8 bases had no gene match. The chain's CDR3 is CASSHKRGTVNEKLFF. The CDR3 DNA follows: TGTGCCAGCAGCCATAAAAGAGGGACAGTTAATGAAAAACTGTTTTTT.

DNA for the CDR3: TGTGCCAGCAGCGCTAGCGGGGGTAGCTCCTACGAGCAGTACTTC. Translated, it gives CASSASGGSSYEQYF. The chain links TRBV9 to TRBJ2-7; 10 nucleotides align to TRBD2. This CDR3 is 15 amino acids long. V gave up 3 bases and J gave up 0 bases; unmatched junction bases: 3. CDR1 and CDR2 from the germline V gene are SGDLS and YYNGEE.

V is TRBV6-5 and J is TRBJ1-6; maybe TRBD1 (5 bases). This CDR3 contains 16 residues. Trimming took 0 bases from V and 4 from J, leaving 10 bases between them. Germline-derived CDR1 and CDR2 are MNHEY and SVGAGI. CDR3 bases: TGTGCCAGCAGTTACTCGCGGGACGTTTATAATTCACCCCTCCACTTT. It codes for CASSYSRDVYNSPLHF.